This is a list of T cell receptor beta chains from one sample in a study of T cell responses to AZD1222 COVID-19 vaccine. The data were produced by immunoSEQ multiplex PCR, yet TCRdb's version contains in-frame clones alone and is incomplete. The sample lists 150,000 to 200,000 clones, 88% seen once, with 5.5% in the top ten. The sequencing used peripheral blood, collected on day 0 of AZD1222 vaccination. These receptors came from an adult in good health. The CDR3 runs from the conserved cysteine through the conserved F or W.

J gene | CDR3 length | V gene | CDR3 protein
TRBJ1-5 | 13 | TRBV29-1 | CSVGVRGNQPQHF
TRBJ1-2 | 14 | TRBV25-1 | CASSERQKNYGYTF
TRBJ1-6 | 14 | TRBV6-5 | CASEIGGANSPLHF
TRBJ2-7 | 13 | TRBV6-2/TRBV6-3 | CASSWVKTYEQYF
TRBJ1-6 | 14 | TRBV28 | CASSTPGGNSPLHF
TRBJ1-4 | 12 | TRBV9 | CASSAPNEKLFF
TRBJ2-7 | 14 | TRBV19 | CASSAGQVSYEQYF
TRBJ2-1 | 15 | TRBV19 | CASSAIAGADNEQFF
TRBJ1-2 | 16 | TRBV19 | CASSIVGDSGYYGYTF
TRBJ1-2 | 18 | TRBV28 | CASSPGGGPTVSDYGYTF
TRBJ1-1 | 13 | TRBV12-3/TRBV12-4 | CASSTTGNTEAFF
TRBJ2-3 | 17 | TRBV7-9 | CASSSLQLAVSTDTQYF
TRBJ1-1 | 12 | TRBV9 | CASSDRQGEAFF
TRBJ1-6 | 16 | TRBV12-1 | CASSFGRQFSNSPLHF
TRBJ1-1 | 14 | TRBV28 | CASSLDRPNTEAFF
TRBJ1-5 | 14 | TRBV19 | CASSLQGSNQPQHF